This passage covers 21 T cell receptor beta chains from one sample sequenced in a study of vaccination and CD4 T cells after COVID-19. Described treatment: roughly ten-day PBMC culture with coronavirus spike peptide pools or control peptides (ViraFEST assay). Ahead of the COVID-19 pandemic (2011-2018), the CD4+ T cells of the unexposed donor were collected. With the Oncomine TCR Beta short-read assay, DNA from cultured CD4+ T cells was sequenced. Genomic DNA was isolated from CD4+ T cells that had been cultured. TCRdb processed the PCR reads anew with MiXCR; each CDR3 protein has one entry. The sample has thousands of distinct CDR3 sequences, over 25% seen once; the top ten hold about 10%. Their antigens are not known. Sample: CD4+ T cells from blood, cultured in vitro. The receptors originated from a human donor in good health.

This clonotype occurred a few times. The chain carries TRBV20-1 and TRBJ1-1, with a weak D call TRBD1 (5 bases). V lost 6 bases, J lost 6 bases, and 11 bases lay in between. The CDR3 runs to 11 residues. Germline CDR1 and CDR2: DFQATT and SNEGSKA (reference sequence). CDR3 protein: CSAPWGAEAFF. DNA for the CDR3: TGCAGTGCGCCGTGGGGGGCTGAAGCTTTCTTT.

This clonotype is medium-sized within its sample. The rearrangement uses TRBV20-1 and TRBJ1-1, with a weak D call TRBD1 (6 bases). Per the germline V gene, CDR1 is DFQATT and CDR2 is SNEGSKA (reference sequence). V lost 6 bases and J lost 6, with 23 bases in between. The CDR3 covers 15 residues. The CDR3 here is CSATLWDRGAAEAFF. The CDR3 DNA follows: TGCAGTGCGACGCTTTGGGATCGGGGGGCGGCTGAAGCTTTCTTT.

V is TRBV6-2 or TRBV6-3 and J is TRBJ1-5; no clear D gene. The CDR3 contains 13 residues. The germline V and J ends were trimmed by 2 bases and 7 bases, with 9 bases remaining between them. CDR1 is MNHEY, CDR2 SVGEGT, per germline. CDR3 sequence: CASSYARSQPQHF. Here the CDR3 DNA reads TGTGCCAGCAGTTACGCCAGGTCCCAGCCCCAGCATTTT.

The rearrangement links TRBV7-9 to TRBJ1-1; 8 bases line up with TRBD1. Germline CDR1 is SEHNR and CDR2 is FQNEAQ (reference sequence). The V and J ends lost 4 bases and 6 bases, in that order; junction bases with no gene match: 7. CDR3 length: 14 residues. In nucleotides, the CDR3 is TGTGCCAGCAGCTGGACCCAGGGGGCCGCTGAAGCTTTCTTT. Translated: CASSWTQGAAEAFF.

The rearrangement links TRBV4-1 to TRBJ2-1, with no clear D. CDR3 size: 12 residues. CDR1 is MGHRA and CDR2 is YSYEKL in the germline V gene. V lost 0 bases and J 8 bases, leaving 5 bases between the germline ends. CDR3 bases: TGCGCCAGCAGCCAAGATTTGGATGAGCAGTTCTTC. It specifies CASSQDLDEQFF.

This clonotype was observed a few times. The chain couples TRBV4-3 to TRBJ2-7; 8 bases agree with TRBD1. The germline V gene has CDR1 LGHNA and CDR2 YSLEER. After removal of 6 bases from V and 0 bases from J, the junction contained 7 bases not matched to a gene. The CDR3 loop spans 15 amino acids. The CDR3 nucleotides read TGCGCCAGCAGTCGGGACAGGAGATACTCCTACGAGCAGTACTTC. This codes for CASSRDRRYSYEQYF.

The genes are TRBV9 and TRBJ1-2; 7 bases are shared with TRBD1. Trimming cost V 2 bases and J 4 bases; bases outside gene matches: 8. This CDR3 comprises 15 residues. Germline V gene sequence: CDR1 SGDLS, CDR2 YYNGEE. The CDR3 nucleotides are TGTGCCAGCAGCGTTACCCCACGGGACAGCTATGGCTACACCTTC. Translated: CASSVTPRDSYGYTF.

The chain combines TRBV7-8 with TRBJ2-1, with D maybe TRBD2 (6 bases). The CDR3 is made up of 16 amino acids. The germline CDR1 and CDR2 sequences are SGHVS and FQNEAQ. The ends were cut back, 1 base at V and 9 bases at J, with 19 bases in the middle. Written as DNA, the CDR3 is TGTGCCAGCAGCTTAGGGTTCGGGGCGGTGGGGGGTGAGCAGTTCTTC. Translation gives CASSLGFGAVGGEQFF. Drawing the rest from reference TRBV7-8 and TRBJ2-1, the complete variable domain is GAGVSQSPRYKVAKRGQDVALRCDPISGHVSLFWYQQALGQGPEFLTYFQNEAQLDKSGLPSDRFFAERPEGSVSTLKIQRTQQEDSAVYLCASSLGFGAVGGEQFFGPGTRLTVL.

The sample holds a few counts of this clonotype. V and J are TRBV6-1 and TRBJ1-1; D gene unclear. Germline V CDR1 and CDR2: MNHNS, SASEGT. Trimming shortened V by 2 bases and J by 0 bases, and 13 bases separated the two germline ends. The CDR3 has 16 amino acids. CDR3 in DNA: TGTGCCAGCAGTGAAATAGGCAGCAAATTGAACACTGAAGCTTTCTTT. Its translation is CASSEIGSKLNTEAFF.

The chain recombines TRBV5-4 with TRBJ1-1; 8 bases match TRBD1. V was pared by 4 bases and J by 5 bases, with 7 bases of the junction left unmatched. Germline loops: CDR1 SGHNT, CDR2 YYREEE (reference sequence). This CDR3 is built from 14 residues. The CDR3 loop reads CASSGDRGRTEAFF. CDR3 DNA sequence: TGTGCCAGCAGCGGAGACAGGGGCAGGACTGAAGCTTTCTTT.

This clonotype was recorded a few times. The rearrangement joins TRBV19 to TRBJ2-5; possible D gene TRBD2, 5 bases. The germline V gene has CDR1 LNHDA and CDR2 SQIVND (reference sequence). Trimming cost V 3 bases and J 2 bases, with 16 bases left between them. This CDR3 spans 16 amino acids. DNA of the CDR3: TGTGCCAGTAGTATTGGAGCGGCCTTAAAGCAAGAGACCCAGTACTTC. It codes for CASSIGAALKQETQYF.

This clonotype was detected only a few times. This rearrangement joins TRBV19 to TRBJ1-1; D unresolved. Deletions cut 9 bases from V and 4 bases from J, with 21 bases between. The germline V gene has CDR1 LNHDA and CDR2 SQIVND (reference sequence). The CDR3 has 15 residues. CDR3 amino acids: CASLTLRITGTEAFF. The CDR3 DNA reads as TGTGCCAGCCTAACGCTACGAATCACGGGCACTGAAGCTTTCTTT.

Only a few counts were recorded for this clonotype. The CDR3 nucleotides read TGTGCCAGCAGTGAGGTGTTAGCGGCGGTCACCGGGGAGCTGTTTTTT. Its protein is CASSEVLAAVTGELFF. The chain has TRBV6-1 and TRBJ2-2; TRBD2 might be the D (6 bases). Trimming pared 3 bases from V and 4 bases from J, leaving 15 bases between. Germline lookup yields CDR1 MNHNS and CDR2 SASEGT. This CDR3 comprises 16 residues.

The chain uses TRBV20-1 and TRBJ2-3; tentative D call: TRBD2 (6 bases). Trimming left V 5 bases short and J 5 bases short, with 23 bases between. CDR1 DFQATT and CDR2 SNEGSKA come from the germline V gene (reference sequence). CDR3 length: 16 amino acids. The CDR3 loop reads CSAPSGLKIWGDTQYF. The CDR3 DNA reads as TGCAGTGCTCCATCGGGACTTAAAATTTGGGGAGATACGCAGTATTTT.

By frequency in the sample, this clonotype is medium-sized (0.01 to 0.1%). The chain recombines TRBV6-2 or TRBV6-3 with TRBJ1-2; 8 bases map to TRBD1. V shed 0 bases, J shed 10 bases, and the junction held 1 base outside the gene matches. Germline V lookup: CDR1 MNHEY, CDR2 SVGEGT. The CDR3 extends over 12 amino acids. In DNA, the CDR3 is TGTGCCAGCAGTTACTCGGGACAGGACTACACCTTC. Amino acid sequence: CASSYSGQDYTF.

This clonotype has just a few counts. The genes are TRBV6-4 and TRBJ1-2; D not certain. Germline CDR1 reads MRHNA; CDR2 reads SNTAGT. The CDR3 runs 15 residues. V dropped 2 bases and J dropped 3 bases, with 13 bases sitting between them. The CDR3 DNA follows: TGTGCCAGCAGTGACCTAGGATGGGCGGACTATGGCTACACCTTC. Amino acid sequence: CASSDLGWADYGYTF.

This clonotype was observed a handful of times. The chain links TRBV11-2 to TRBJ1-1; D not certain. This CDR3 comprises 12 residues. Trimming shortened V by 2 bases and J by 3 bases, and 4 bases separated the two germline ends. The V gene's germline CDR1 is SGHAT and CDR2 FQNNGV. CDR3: CASSLQYTEAFF. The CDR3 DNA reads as TGTGCCAGCAGCTTACAGTACACTGAAGCTTTCTTT.

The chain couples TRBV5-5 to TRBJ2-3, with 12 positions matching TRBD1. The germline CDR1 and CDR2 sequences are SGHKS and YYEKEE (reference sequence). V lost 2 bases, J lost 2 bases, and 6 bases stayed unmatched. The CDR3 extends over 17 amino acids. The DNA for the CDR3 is TGTGCCAGCAGCTTAGAGGGACAGGGGGCCAACACAGATACGCAGTATTTT. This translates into CASSLEGQGANTDTQYF.

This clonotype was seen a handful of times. The CDR3 protein is CSAASSGTGYNEQFF. CDR3 DNA sequence: TGCAGTGCGGCAAGCTCCGGGACTGGCTACAATGAGCAGTTCTTC. The chain couples TRBV20-1 to TRBJ2-1, with TRBD2 as a possible D gene (6 bases). The CDR3 has 15 amino acids. V was cut by 6 bases and J by 3 bases, with 18 bases left in between. Germline values: CDR1 DFQATT, CDR2 SNEGSKA (reference sequence).

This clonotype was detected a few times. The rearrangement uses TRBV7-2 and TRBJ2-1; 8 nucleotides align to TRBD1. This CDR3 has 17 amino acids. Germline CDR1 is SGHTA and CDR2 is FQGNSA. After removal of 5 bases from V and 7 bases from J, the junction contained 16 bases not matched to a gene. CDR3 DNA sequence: TGTGCCAGCAGCCAAACACCAATCTCAGGGGGCATTAATGAGCAGTTCTTC. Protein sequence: CASSQTPISGGINEQFF.

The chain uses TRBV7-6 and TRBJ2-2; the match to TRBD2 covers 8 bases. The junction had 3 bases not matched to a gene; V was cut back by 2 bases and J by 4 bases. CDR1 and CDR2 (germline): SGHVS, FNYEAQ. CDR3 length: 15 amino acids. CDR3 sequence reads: CASSLLAGGTGELFF. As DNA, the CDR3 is TGTGCCAGCAGCTTACTGGCGGGGGGCACCGGGGAGCTGTTTTTT.